This TCR beta chain originates from a study of cytotoxic CD8 clonotypes in ibrutinib-treated CLL. The sample holds one count of this clone. The antigen is unknown. Deep sequencing aimed at 1 in 200,000 to 1 in 1 million T cells' resolution. Sequencing was performed with immunoSEQ multiplex PCR; in TCRdb, only in-frame clones are kept and a portion is missing. The sample has fewer than 400,000 clones, around 66% seen once. Notes on the study in general: Contraction or stability on treatment characterized the public clonotypes, which were uncommon. The study found clonality rose at ibrutinib response, then fell toward baseline at progression. At the start, clonality exceeded age-matched healthy donors and followed circulating CD8+ T-cell counts.

Trimming at V came to 6 bases and at J to 5 bases, leaving 4 bases not matched to a gene. Germline CDR1 reads LNHDA; CDR2 reads SQIVND (reference sequence). The CDR3 totals 13 residues. The chain employs TRBV19 and TRBJ1-5, with 7 nucleotides matching TRBD1. Material: PBMCs, obtained after 36 months of ibrutinib treatment. The clonotype originates from a human donor with chronic lymphocytic leukemia. CDR3 nucleotide sequence: TGTGCCAGTAGGACAGGGTGGTATCAGCCCCAGCATTTT. Amino acids: CASRTGWYQPQHF.